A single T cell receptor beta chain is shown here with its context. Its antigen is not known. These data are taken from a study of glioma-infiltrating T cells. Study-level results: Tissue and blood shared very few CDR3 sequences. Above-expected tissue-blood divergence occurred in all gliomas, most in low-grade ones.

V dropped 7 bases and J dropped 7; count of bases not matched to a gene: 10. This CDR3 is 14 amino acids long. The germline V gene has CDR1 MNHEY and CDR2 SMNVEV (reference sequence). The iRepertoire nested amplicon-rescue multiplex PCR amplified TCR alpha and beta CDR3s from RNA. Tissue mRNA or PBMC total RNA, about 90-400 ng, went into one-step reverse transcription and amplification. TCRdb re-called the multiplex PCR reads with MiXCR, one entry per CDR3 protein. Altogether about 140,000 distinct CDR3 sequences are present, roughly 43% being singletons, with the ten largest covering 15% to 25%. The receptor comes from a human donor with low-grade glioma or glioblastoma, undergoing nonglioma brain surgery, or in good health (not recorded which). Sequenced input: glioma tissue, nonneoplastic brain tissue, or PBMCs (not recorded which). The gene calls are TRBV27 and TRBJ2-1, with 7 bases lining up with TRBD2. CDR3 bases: TGTGCCAGCACCACCGGGACTAATATTAATGAGCAGTTCTTC. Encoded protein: CASTTGTNINEQFF.